The clone carrying this TCR beta chain was detected many times. The CDR3 consists of 15 residues. The germline V and J ends were trimmed by 2 bases and 0 bases, with 10 bases remaining between them. The germline V gene encodes CDR1 SNHLY and CDR2 FYNNEI. The data were taken from a study of T cells in Graves' hyperthyroidism and ophthalmopathy. Study-level background: The authors collected peripheral blood at initial diagnosis, before any treatment.

RNA transcripts were the template for amplifying TCR beta CDR3 regions. The HTBI primer set drove a first-round RT-PCR of the TCR CDR3. TCRdb processed the multiplex PCR reads anew with MiXCR; each CDR3 protein has one entry. Here the sample spans about 400,000 distinct CDR3 sequences, around 16% being singletons. The diagnostic basis comprised clinical symptoms, serum thyroxine and TRAb, thyroid ultrasound and orbital computed tomography. The rearrangement joins TRBV2 to TRBJ1-2; perhaps TRBD1 as D (5 bases). The sequencing sample was made of blood. The sequence derives from a woman aged 18-29 years with Graves' hyperthyroidism that later progressed to Graves' ophthalmopathy. The CDR3 loop is CASSERRTTNYGYTF. For the CDR3, the DNA is TGTGCCAGCAGTGAAAGGCGGACAACTAACTATGGCTACACCTTC.